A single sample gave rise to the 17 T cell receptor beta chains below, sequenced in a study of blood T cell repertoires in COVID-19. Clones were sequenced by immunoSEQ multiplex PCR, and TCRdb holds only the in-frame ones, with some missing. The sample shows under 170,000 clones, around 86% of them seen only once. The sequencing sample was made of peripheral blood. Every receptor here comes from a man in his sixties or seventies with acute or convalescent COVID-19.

The DNA of the CDR3 is TGTGCCACCAGCAGAGATGGGGGGACGGGGGTGGAAGATACGCAGTATTTT. Protein: CATSRDGGTGVEDTQYF. J is TRBJ2-3 and V is TRBV15, with D possibly being TRBD2 (6 bases). The germline CDR1 and CDR2 sequences are LNHNV and YYDKDF (reference sequence). The CDR3 is made up of 17 amino acids. V gave up 0 bases and J gave up 5 bases, with 18 bases separating them.

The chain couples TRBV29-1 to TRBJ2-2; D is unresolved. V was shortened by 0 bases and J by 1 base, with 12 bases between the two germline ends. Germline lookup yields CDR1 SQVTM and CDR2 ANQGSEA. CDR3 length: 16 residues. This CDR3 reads CSVEDPEHLNTGELFF. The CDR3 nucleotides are TGCAGCGTTGAAGATCCAGAACATTTGAACACCGGGGAGCTGTTTTTT.

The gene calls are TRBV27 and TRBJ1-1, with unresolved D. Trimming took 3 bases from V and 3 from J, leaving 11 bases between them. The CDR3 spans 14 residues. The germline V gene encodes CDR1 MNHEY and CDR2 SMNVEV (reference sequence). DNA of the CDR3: TGTGCCAGCAGTTTTAGAGGGTCGGACACTGAAGCTTTCTTT. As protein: CASSFRGSDTEAFF.

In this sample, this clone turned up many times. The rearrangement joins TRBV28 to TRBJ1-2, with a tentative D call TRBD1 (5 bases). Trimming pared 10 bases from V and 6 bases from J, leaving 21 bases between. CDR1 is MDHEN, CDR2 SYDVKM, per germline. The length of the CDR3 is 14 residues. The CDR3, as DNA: TGTGCCACCGTTACCTTCTCCCGGGGGGATGGCTACACCTTC. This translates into CATVTFSRGDGYTF.

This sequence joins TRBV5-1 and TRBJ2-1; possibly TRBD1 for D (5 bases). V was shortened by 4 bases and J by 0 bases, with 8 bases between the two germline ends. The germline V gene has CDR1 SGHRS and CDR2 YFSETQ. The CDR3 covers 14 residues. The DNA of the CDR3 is TGCGCCAGCAGCAGTCAGGGCTCCTACAATGAGCAGTTCTTC. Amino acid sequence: CASSSQGSYNEQFF.

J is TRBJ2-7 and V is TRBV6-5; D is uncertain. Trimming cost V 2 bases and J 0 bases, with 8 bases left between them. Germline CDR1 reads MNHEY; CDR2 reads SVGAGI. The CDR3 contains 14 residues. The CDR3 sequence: CASSYEAASYEQYF. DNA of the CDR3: TGTGCCAGCAGTTACGAGGCTGCCTCCTACGAGCAGTACTTC.

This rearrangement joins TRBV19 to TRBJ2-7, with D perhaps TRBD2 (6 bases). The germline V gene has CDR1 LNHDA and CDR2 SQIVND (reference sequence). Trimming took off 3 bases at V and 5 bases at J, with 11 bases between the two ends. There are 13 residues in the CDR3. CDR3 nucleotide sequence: TGTGCCAGTAGTATGGAGGGTACCCACGAGCAGTACTTC. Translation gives CASSMEGTHEQYF.

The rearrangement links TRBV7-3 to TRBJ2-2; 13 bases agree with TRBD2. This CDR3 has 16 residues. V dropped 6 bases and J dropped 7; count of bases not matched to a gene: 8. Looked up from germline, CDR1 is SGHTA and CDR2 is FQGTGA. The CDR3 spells CASSSRTSGSNGELFF. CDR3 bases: TGTGCCAGCAGTTCCCGGACTAGCGGGAGTAACGGGGAGCTGTTTTTT.

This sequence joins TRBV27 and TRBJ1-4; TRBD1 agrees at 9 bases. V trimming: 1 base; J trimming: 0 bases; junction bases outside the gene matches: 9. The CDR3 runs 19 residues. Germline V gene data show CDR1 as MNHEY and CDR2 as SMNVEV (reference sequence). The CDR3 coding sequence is TGTGCCAGCAGTTTATACCCCGGGACAGGGACCACAACTAATGAAAAACTGTTTTTT. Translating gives CASSLYPGTGTTTNEKLFF.

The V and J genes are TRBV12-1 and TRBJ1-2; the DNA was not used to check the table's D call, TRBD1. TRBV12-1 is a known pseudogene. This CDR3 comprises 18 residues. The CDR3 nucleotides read TGTGCCAGCAGCTCCCGCCCCCCGGACACACAGGGGAACTCTGGCTACACCTTC. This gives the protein CASSSRPPDTQGNSGYTF.

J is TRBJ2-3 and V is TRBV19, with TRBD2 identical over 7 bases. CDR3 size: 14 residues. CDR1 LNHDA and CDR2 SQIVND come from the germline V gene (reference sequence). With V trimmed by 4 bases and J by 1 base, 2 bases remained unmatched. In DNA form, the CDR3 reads TGTGCCAGTAGTACTAGCGGCGGCACAGATACGCAGTATTTT. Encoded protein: CASSTSGGTDTQYF.

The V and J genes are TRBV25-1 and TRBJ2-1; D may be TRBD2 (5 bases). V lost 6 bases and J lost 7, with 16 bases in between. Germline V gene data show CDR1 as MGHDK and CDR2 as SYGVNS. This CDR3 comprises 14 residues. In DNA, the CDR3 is TGTGCCAGCAGCGTCACCGGGATCCTGAATGAGCAGTTCTTC. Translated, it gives CASSVTGILNEQFF.

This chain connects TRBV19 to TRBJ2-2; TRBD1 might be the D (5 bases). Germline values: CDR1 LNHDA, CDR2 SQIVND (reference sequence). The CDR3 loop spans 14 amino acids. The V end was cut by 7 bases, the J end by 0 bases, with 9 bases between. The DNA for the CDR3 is TGTGCCAGTACTAAGGGGTCGAACACCGGGGAGCTGTTTTTT. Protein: CASTKGSNTGELFF.

CDR3 protein: CASSSTGWGNTEAFF. The CDR3 DNA is TGTGCCAGCAGCTCCACAGGGTGGGGGAACACTGAAGCTTTCTTT. This chain uses TRBV5-6 with TRBJ1-1, with D maybe TRBD1 (6 bases). The V end was cut by 3 bases, the J end by 1 base, with 13 bases between. The germline V gene has CDR1 SGHDT and CDR2 YYEEEE. The CDR3 is 15 residues long. The whole variable domain, remainder taken from reference TRBV5-6 and TRBJ1-1, is DAGVTQSPTHLIKTRGQQVTLRCSPKSGHDTVSWYQQALGQGPQFIFQYYEEEERQRGNFPDRFSGHQFPNYSSELNVNALLLGDSALYLCASSSTGWGNTEAFFGQGTRLTVV.

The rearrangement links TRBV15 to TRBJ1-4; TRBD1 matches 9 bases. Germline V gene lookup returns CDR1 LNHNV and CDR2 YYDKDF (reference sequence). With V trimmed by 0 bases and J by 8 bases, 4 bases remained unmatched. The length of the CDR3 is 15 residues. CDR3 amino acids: CATSRDGQGYEKLFF. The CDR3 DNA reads TGTGCCACCAGCAGAGATGGACAGGGGTACGAAAAACTGTTTTTT.

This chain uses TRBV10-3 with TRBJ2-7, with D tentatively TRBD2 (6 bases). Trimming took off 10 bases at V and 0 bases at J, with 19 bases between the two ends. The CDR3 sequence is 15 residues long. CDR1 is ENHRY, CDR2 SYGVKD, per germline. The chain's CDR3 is CATLPGAGNSYEQYF. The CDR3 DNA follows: TGTGCCACCCTCCCAGGCGCGGGGAACTCCTACGAGCAGTACTTC.

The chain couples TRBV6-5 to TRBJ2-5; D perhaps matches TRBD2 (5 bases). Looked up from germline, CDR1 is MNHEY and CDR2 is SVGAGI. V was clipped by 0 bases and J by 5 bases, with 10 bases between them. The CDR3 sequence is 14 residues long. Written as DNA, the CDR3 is TGTGCCAGCAGTTACTCTCGGGATGGGGAGACCCAGTACTTC. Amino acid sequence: CASSYSRDGETQYF.